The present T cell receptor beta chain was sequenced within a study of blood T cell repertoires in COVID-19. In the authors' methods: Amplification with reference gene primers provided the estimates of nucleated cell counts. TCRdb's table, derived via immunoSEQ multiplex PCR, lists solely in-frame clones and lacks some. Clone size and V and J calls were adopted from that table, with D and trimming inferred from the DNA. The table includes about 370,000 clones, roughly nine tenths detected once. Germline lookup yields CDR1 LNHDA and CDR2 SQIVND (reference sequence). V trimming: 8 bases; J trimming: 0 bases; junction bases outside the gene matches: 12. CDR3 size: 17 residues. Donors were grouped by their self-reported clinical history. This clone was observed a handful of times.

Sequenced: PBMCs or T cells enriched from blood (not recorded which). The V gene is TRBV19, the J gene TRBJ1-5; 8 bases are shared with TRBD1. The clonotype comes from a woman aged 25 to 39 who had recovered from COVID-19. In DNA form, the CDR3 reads TGTGCCAGTTGGACCGGACAGGGACGTAATAGCAATCAGCCCCAGCATTTT. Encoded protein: CASWTGQGRNSNQPQHF.